This TCR beta chain originates from a study of blood T cell repertoires in COVID-19 (dated by TCRdb to the early 2020s). In terms of the full investigation: The collaborator samples originated in the United States, Italy and Spain and spanned the acute and convalescent phases of COVID-19. The prospective study material was composed of cDNA or gDNA derived from T cells, B-cell-depleted T cells, or PBMCs. The samples were drawn from the first 160 participants of the ongoing ImmuneRACE study and from 1,254 subjects provided by 6 global collaborators. Nearly every sample came with metadata listing a de-identified subject ID, COVID-19 status, age in years and sex. The dataset comprised deeply sampled blood TCRbeta repertoires from subjects exposed to, actively infected with, or recovered from COVID-19. Where HLA class I and class II types were available, the types were taken from metadata supplied by the sample provider, not from assay-based typing. A freely available public database, intended as a resource for researchers studying the immune response to SARS-CoV-2, is where the repertoires were released.

The immunoSEQ Assay, a bias-controlled multiplex PCR, was used to amplify TCRbeta CDR3 regions from genomic DNA. Per the source publication's procedure: Nucleated cell counts per sample were estimated from amplification of reference gene primers within the assay. Sequence reads were collapsed and filtered to measure the absolute abundance of every unique TCRbeta CDR3 rearrangement. For each sample, productive Simpson clonality was calculated as the square root of Simpson's diversity index across productive rearrangements. Entries here come from immuneACCESS through TCRdb and include only in-frame sequences with V and J called. Some clones fail to appear in such tables; in the studies checked, an unresolved V gene covers under half of the shortfall, and the cause of the remainder is unknown. Clone size and V and J calls were adopted from that table, with D and trimming inferred from the DNA. Within this sample are 100,000 or so clones, with approximately 84% of them counted one time only. Clones ranked in the top ten supply around 9.5% of the sample.

Collaborating institutions collected whole blood in K2EDTA tubes following their own protocols. For TCRbeta analysis, collaborators shipped samples as frozen whole blood, isolated PBMCs, or DNA extracted from either of those sample types. For this clone: This receptor's antigen is unknown. It has no much larger one-base neighbor in the sample; base qualities were not kept.

On the study overall, not on this receptor specifically: Clinical and demographic metadata were provided uncurated, with the amount varying by source and participant.

CDR1 and CDR2, per the germline V gene, are SGHTA and FQGNSA. The junction carries 12 bases between V and J, which are trimmed by 0 bases and 8 bases respectively. The CDR3 holds 14 amino acids from the cysteine to the phenylalanine. The CDR3 DNA has 42 bases and is translated from base 1. Material: peripheral blood. The chain joins TRBV7-2 to TRBJ2-3; the D gene is possibly TRBD2, with 5 bases matching. This sequence originates from a man aged 35 to 55 with active or convalescent COVID-19. The CDR3 protein is CASSLATREGTQYF. The DNA is TGTGCCAGCAGCTTAGCGACGAGGGAAGGTACGCAGTATTTT.